This paragraph reports one T cell receptor (beta chain). Its target is not known. Other DNA sequences in this sample translate to the same CDR3. The data were obtained in a study of shared clonotypes between healthy human individuals. Overall study findings and caveats: It was expected that sequencing depth would affect clonotype sharing among donors.

The CD4+ fraction was divided into a CD45RA+ naive subset and a CD45RA-negative memory subset. The ends were cut back, 5 bases at V and 5 bases at J, with 12 bases in the middle. This CDR3 is built from 13 residues. Germline V gene lookup returns CDR1 SGHTA and CDR2 FQGNSA. The protocol was immunoSEQ multiplex PCR, while the TCRdb copy is restricted to in-frame clones and leaves out a portion. Of fewer than 1.6 million clones in the sample, approximately 98.5% are singletons; the top ten hold over 0.3%. The receptor's source is a man aged 25 to 45 in good health. The material sequenced was naive CD4+ T cells sorted from blood. Subset of the sample: CD45RA+ positively selected. This chain links TRBV7-2 with TRBJ2-5; no definite D call. CDR3 loop: CASSPRVRETQYF. CDR3 DNA: TGTGCCAGCAGCCCAAGGGTGCGGGAGACCCAGTACTTC.